This is a list of T cell receptor beta chains from one sample in a study of post-analysis software for immune sequencing data. MiXCR, run by TCRdb on the PCR reads, gives a single entry per CDR3 protein. The table shows hundreds of thousands of distinct CDR3 sequences, with around 40% occurring only once. Sequenced input: blood. The receptors come from a girl between 5 and 17 years old with multiple sclerosis. The CDR3 runs from the conserved cysteine through the conserved F or W. The D gene is left open where the match is weak. Clone sizes are given selectively: once, few, many, or a class where the clone is expanded.

D gene,J gene,V gene,clone size,CDR3 DNA,CDR3 protein
.,TRBJ2-7,TRBV14,few,TGTGCCAGCAGCCAAGAAGTGTTTAACTGGGTTGAAGGACGAGAGCAGTACTTC,CASSQEVFNWVEGREQYF
.,TRBJ2-6,TRBV28,once,TGTGCCAGCAGTTTTGGGGAAGCGGTAGCCACGGACGTCCTGACTTTC,CASSFGEAVATDVLTF
TRBD1,TRBJ1-6,TRBV12-3/TRBV12-4,.,TGTGCCAGCAGGCTGACAGGGAATAACCTAAATTCACCCCTCCACTTT,CASRLTGNNLNSPLHF
TRBD1,TRBJ2-2,TRBV7-9,once,TGTGCCAGCAGCTTAGGGCTAAGAAGGGCAGGGGGCGCGTCCGGGGAGCTGTTTTTT,CASSLGLRRAGGASGELFF
.,TRBJ1-4,TRBV12-3/TRBV12-4,once,TGTGCCAGCAGTTTAAGTTGGGCAGGGGATGAAAAACTGTTTTTT,CASSLSWAGDEKLFF
.,TRBJ2-6,TRBV28,.,TGTGCCAGCACTACCTCTGGGGCCAACGTCCTGACTTTC,CASTTSGANVLTF
.,TRBJ2-7,TRBV7-9,.,TGTGCCAGCAGCTTAGGTCTTCCGGGTCCCAGCGAGCAGTACTTC,CASSLGLPGPSEQYF
.,TRBJ2-2,TRBV12-3/TRBV12-4,.,TGTGCCACTCGGCACACCACGAACACCGGGGAGCTGTTTTTT,CATRHTTNTGELFF
TRBD1,TRBJ1-2,TRBV27,.,TGTGCCAGCAGTTCCCTCGGGACAGTTAACTATGGCTACACCTTC,CASSSLGTVNYGYTF
.,TRBJ2-7,TRBV6-1,few,TGTGCCAGCAGCCTTACCTCACTCTACGAGCAGTACTTC,CASSLTSLYEQYF
.,TRBJ1-3,TRBV6-1,few,TGTGCCAGCAGTCTATCCCCATCCTCAGGGAATGGAAACACCATATATTTT,CASSLSPSSGNGNTIYF
TRBD1,TRBJ2-7,TRBV5-6,.,TGTGCCAGCAGCTTGGGACAGGGGCCTCTCGAGCAGTACTTC,CASSLGQGPLEQYF
.,TRBJ2-5,TRBV7-9,.,TGTGCCAGCAGCTCCGGGTACCTGGGGGAGCAGTACTTC,CASSSGYLGEQYF
.,TRBJ2-3,TRBV29-1,.,TGCAGCGTCAAACTAGAACTCACAGATACGCAGTATTTT,CSVKLELTDTQYF
TRBD2,TRBJ2-1,TRBV15,.,TGTGCCACGCGACCTAGCGGGAGTAATGAGCAGTTCTTC,CATRPSGSNEQFF
.,TRBJ2-5,TRBV28,once,TGTGCCACGGCCTTGGGGAGATTAGAGACCCAGTACTTC,CATALGRLETQYF
.,TRBJ2-1,TRBV28,.,TGTGCCAGCAGTTTGGTGACTTTCCGAAGGAGCTCCTACGAGCAGTTCTTC,CASSLVTFRRSSYEQFF
TRBD2,TRBJ2-6,TRBV7-9,.,TGTGCCAGCAACCGGGGGGCTGGGGCCAACGTCCTGACTTTC,CASNRGAGANVLTF
.,TRBJ2-5,TRBV18,.,TGTGCCAGCTCACCACCGTCCGGAAGCTCCTACAATGAGCAGTACTTC,CASSPPSGSSYNEQYF
.,TRBJ2-3,TRBV4-1,.,TGCGCCAGCAGTACTGAAACCGGGGACACGCGGTATTTT,CASSTETGDTRYF
TRBD1,TRBJ1-1,TRBV20-1,few,TGCAGTGGCGGAGACAGGGGGAACACTGAAGCTTTCTTT,CSGGDRGNTEAFF
.,TRBJ1-5,TRBV7-9,.,TGTGCCAGCAGCTTAGGCGAGGGGCAGCCCCAGCATTTT,CASSLGEGQPQHF
.,TRBJ1-6,TRBV6-6,.,TGTGCCAGCAGTTACGTAACAGCAAATTGGAATTCACCCCTCCACTTT,CASSYVTANWNSPLHF
.,TRBJ2-7,TRBV4-1,few,TGCGCCAGCAGCCAAGATCTTTATACGGACTCCTACGAGCAGTACTTC,CASSQDLYTDSYEQYF
.,TRBJ2-7,TRBV29-1,.,TGCAGCGTTGAAACCGGGACAATTTACGAGCAGTACTTC,CSVETGTIYEQYF
.,TRBJ1-2,TRBV28,.,TGTGCCAGCAGCACTATCGGGGACGGTGACTATGGCTACACCTTC,CASSTIGDGDYGYTF
TRBD2,TRBJ2-4,TRBV6-2/TRBV6-3,.,TGTGCCAGCAGTTACTTGTTTACCGGGAGGGACAAAAACATTCAGTACTTC,CASSYLFTGRDKNIQYF
TRBD1,TRBJ1-1,TRBV27,.,TGTGCCAGCAGCCTAGACAGGGGGCTTAGCGAAGCTTTCTTT,CASSLDRGLSEAFF
TRBD1,TRBJ1-5,TRBV20-1,.,TGCAGTGCTAGAGATCGGCAGGGGGCTATCAGCAATCAGCCCCAGCATTTT,CSARDRQGAISNQPQHF
TRBD2,TRBJ2-7,TRBV6-2/TRBV6-3,.,TGTGCCAGCACTACAGGACTAGCGGTCGGATACTACGAGCAGTACTTC,CASTTGLAVGYYEQYF
TRBD1,TRBJ2-7,TRBV5-1,many,TGCGCCAGCAGCCCCGGGACAGGGGTGGACTACGAGCAGTACTTC,CASSPGTGVDYEQYF
.,TRBJ2-7,TRBV20-1,.,TGCAGTGCTAGAGATAATTCGGGACACTTAGCCTACGAGCAGTACTTC,CSARDNSGHLAYEQYF
TRBD2,TRBJ2-7,TRBV20-1,.,TGCAGTGCTAGAGATTGGCTAGCGGGAGGCCACTCCTACGAGCAGTACTTC,CSARDWLAGGHSYEQYF
.,TRBJ2-5,TRBV6-5,few,TGTGCCAGCATCGCCTCTCGCGACCAAGAGACCCAGTACTTC,CASIASRDQETQYF
.,TRBJ2-3,TRBV12-3/TRBV12-4,few,TGTGCCACCCTCCCACCCAATCAAAAATTGTCAGATACGCAGTATTTT,CATLPPNQKLSDTQYF
.,TRBJ1-1,TRBV6-6,.,TGTGCCAGCAGCGGGAGAGGGACTGAAGCTTTCTTT,CASSGRGTEAFF
.,TRBJ1-2,TRBV12-3/TRBV12-4,.,TGTGCCAGCAGTTTAGCTCCGACGGGGGTTGGTGGCTACACCTTC,CASSLAPTGVGGYTF
.,TRBJ1-1,TRBV6-2/TRBV6-3,few,TGTGCCAGCAGTTACGTGGGGTTGAACACTGAAGCTTTCTTT,CASSYVGLNTEAFF
TRBD1,TRBJ2-7,TRBV4-1,.,TGCGCCAGCAGCCAAACCGGGACAGGCTTCTACGAGCAGTACTTC,CASSQTGTGFYEQYF
.,TRBJ2-7,TRBV4-2,.,TGTGCCAGCAGCCAAGGTACGCGGGCCTACAATGAGCAGTACTTC,CASSQGTRAYNEQYF
.,TRBJ2-1,TRBV29-1,few,TGCAGCGTGTGTCCCGGCTACAATGAGCAGTTCTTC,CSVCPGYNEQFF
.,TRBJ1-2,TRBV28,few,TGTGCCAGCAGTTCCGGGATCCGGGGCGGCTACACCTTC,CASSSGIRGGYTF
TRBD2,TRBJ2-1,TRBV6-1,.,TGTGCCAGCAGTAGGACTAGCAGTCCCTACAATGAGCAGTTCTTC,CASSRTSSPYNEQFF
TRBD1,TRBJ2-7,TRBV4-1,once,TGCGCCAGCAGCCAGCCAGGGACAGGGACGGGAATCTCCTACGAGCAGTACTTC,CASSQPGTGTGISYEQYF
.,TRBJ2-5,TRBV19,.,TGTGCCAGTAGTATGGTCAGGGCTGAGACCCAGTACTTC,CASSMVRAETQYF
.,TRBJ2-1,TRBV24-1,.,TGTGCCACCAGTGTAACGCACAATGAGCAGTTCTTC,CATSVTHNEQFF
.,TRBJ1-2,TRBV7-2,.,TGTGCCAGCAGCTTTGCCAGTAACTATGGCTACACCTTC,CASSFASNYGYTF